These T cell receptor beta chains were read from a single sample in a study of blood T cell repertoires in COVID-19. Method: immunoSEQ multiplex PCR; TCRdb's copy keeps in-frame clones and lacks some. The table shows approximately 140,000 clones, with roughly 90% occurring only once. The sequencing input was peripheral blood. The receptor set was obtained from an older woman with active or convalescent COVID-19. Both conserved end residues are part of each CDR3. The order of the fields is D gene, J gene, V gene, clone size, CDR3 protein, CDR3 DNA. The D gene is left open where the match is weak. Not all rows give a size; the values are once, few, many and, for expanded clones, a class.

.	TRBJ1-4	TRBV3-1/TRBV3-2	.	CASSQDQMWREKLFF	TGTGCCAGCAGCCAAGATCAGATGTGGAGGGAAAAACTGTTTTTT
.	TRBJ1-2	TRBV20-1	.	CSARAANGYTF	TGCAGTGCTAGAGCTGCGAATGGCTACACCTTC
.	TRBJ2-7	TRBV20-1	.	CSALQGRLIYF	TGCAGTGCTTTACAGGGGAGGTTGATATACTTC
TRBD2	TRBJ2-5	TRBV5-6	.	CASSPITSGGGGTQYF	TGTGCCAGCAGCCCTATTACTAGCGGGGGTGGAGGGACCCAGTACTTC
TRBD1	TRBJ1-6	TRBV7-9	.	CASSRGTGADSPLHF	TGTGCCAGCAGCCGGGGGACAGGGGCTGATTCACCCCTCCACTTT
TRBD1	TRBJ1-3	TRBV11-2	.	CASSLGHRGSGNTIYF	TGTGCCAGCAGCTTAGGACACAGGGGTTCTGGAAACACCATATATTTT
TRBD2	TRBJ2-7	TRBV30	.	CAWSAGLAEHYEQYF	TGTGCCTGGAGTGCGGGACTAGCGGAACACTACGAGCAGTACTTC
.	TRBJ1-6	TRBV3-1/TRBV3-2	.	CASSQQNSPLHF	TGTGCCAGCAGCCAACAGAATTCACCCCTCCACTTT
TRBD2	TRBJ2-1	TRBV6-5	.	CASSYSPTGGLEQFF	TGTGCCAGCAGTTACTCCCCCACGGGGGGGCTTGAGCAGTTCTTC
TRBD1	TRBJ2-3	TRBV19	.	CASSKDRERNKDTQYF	TGTGCCAGTAGTAAGGACAGGGAGAGGAATAAGGATACGCAGTATTTT
TRBD2	TRBJ2-1	TRBV5-5	.	CASSLGPSGYNEQFF	TGTGCCAGCAGCTTGGGGCCTAGCGGCTACAATGAGCAGTTCTTC
.	TRBJ1-2	TRBV2	.	CASSRDIANYGYTF	TGTGCCAGCAGCCGGGACATAGCTAACTATGGCTACACCTTC
TRBD2	TRBJ2-3	TRBV3-1/TRBV3-2	.	CASSQVSGGGDTQYF	TGTGCCAGCAGCCAAGTTAGCGGGGGGGGAGATACGCAGTATTTT
.	TRBJ1-6	TRBV10-3	.	CAISRDTDNSPLHF	TGTGCCATCAGTCGGGACACCGATAATTCACCCCTCCACTTT
TRBD1	TRBJ2-7	TRBV9	.	CASSVGGQGFHEQYF	TGTGCCAGCAGCGTTGGAGGACAGGGGTTCCACGAGCAGTACTTC
TRBD1	TRBJ1-2	TRBV10-3	.	CAIGRQGKYGYTF	TGTGCCATCGGTAGACAGGGAAAATATGGCTACACCTTC
TRBD2	TRBJ2-1	TRBV7-9	.	CASSLVATSGVNEQFF	TGTGCCAGCAGCTTAGTAGCGACTAGCGGGGTAAATGAGCAGTTCTTC
.	TRBJ1-1	TRBV11-2	.	CASSLRLGSGTEAFF	TGTGCCAGCAGCTTACGGCTCGGGTCGGGCACTGAAGCTTTCTTT
TRBD1	TRBJ1-1	TRBV19	.	CASSIGEWETGSGTEAFF	TGTGCCAGTAGTATAGGCGAGTGGGAGACAGGGAGTGGCACTGAAGCTTTCTTT
.	TRBJ2-1	TRBV7-2	.	CASSSDRGIDEQFF	TGTGCCAGCAGCTCGGACCGAGGGATCGATGAGCAGTTCTTC
TRBD1	TRBJ2-2	TRBV5-4	.	CASSSPTGGRTGELFF	TGTGCCAGCAGCTCCCCTACAGGGGGCCGCACCGGGGAGCTGTTTTTT
.	TRBJ2-1	TRBV5-1	.	CASSRVEGPTPHEQFF	TGCGCCAGCAGCCGGGTGGAGGGCCCTACCCCCCATGAGCAGTTCTTC
.	TRBJ2-1	TRBV6-6	.	CASSLFKRLSSSFEQFF	TGTGCCAGCAGTCTTTTTAAAAGACTTAGTTCGTCCTTCGAGCAGTTCTTC
.	TRBJ1-6	TRBV2	.	CASTTLSEGSPLHF	TGTGCCAGCACAACTCTTTCGGAGGGTTCACCCCTCCACTTT
.	TRBJ1-4	TRBV7-8	.	CASSLVGQREKLFF	TGTGCCAGCAGCTTAGTGGGACAAAGGGAAAAACTGTTTTTT
TRBD1	TRBJ2-1	TRBV5-4	.	CASSPGQDNEQFF	TGTGCCAGCAGCCCGGGACAGGACAATGAGCAGTTCTTC
TRBD2	TRBJ2-3	TRBV7-2	once	CASSLVASGGPSTDTQYF	TGTGCCAGCAGCTTAGTCGCTAGCGGGGGCCCTAGCACAGATACGCAGTATTTT
.	TRBJ1-1	TRBV12-3/TRBV12-4	.	CASSFAGREAFF	TGTGCCAGCAGTTTTGCGGGGAGAGAAGCTTTCTTT
TRBD1	TRBJ1-5	TRBV6-5	.	CASSPGQGGRQPQHF	TGTGCCAGCAGCCCGGGACAGGGGGGGCGTCAGCCCCAGCATTTT
.	TRBJ2-5	TRBV25-1	.	CASSEYRGSGEAQYF	TGTGCCAGCAGTGAATACAGGGGAAGCGGGGAGGCCCAGTACTTC
.	TRBJ1-1	TRBV19	.	CASSSWQGNTEAFF	TGTGCCAGTAGCAGTTGGCAGGGGAACACTGAAGCTTTCTTT
TRBD1	TRBJ2-1	TRBV5-8	.	CASSLALGQNNEQFF	TGTGCCAGCAGCTTGGCCTTGGGACAGAACAATGAGCAGTTCTTC
TRBD1	TRBJ1-4	TRBV25-1	.	CASSGWTGPNEKLFF	TGTGCCAGCAGTGGATGGACAGGACCTAATGAAAAACTGTTTTTT
.	TRBJ1-3	TRBV18	.	CASSPISPPSSGNTIYF	TGTGCCAGCTCGCCTATATCGCCACCAAGCTCTGGAAACACCATATATTTT
TRBD2	TRBJ2-1	TRBV6-5	.	CASRISGDTYNEQFF	TGTGCCAGCAGGATTAGCGGGGACACCTACAATGAGCAGTTCTTC
.	TRBJ2-2	TRBV12-3/TRBV12-4	.	CASSYTGELFF	TGTGCCAGCAGCTATACCGGGGAGCTGTTTTTT